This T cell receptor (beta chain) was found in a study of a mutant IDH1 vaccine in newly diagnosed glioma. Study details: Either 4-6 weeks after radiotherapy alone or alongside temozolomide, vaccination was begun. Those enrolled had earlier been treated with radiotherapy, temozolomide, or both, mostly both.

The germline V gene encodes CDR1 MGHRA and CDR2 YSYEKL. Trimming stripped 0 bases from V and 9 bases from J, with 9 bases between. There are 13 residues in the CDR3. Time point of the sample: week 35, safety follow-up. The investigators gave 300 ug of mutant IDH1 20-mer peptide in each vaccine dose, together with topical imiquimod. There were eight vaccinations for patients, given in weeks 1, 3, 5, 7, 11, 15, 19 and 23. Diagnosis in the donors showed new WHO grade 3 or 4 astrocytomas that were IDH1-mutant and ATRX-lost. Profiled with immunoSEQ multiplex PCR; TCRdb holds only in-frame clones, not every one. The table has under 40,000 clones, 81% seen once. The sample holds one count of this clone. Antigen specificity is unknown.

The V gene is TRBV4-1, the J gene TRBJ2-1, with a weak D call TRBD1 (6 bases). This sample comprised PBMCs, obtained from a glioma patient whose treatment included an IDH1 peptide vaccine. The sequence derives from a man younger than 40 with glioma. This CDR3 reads CASSQDRGSEQFF. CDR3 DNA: TGCGCCAGCAGCCAAGATAGGGGGAGTGAGCAGTTCTTC.